These 22 T cell receptor beta chains were sequenced from one sample in a study of blood T cell repertoires in COVID-19. TCRdb's table, derived via immunoSEQ multiplex PCR, lists solely in-frame clones and lacks some. The table has around 250,000 clones, over 80% seen once. What was sequenced was peripheral blood. These receptors came from a man in his 60s who had recovered from COVID-19.

As to this clone: At one of its ends the junction is not consistent with the germline gene, which may arise from a read error. This sequence joins TRBV19 and TRBJ1-5; D is unresolved. The CDR3 spans 14 residues. Germline values: CDR1 LNHDA, CDR2 SQIVND (reference sequence). CDR3 protein: CTSSIFVSNQPQHF. CDR3 nucleotides: TGTACCAGTAGTATTTTCGTTAGCAATCAGCCCCAGCATTTT.

V is TRBV7-2 and J is TRBJ2-7; 9 nucleotides match TRBD2. The CDR3 consists of 14 residues. With V trimmed by 1 base and J by 4 bases, 2 bases remained unmatched. Germline CDR1 reads SGHTA; CDR2 reads FQGNSA. Written as DNA, the CDR3 is TGTGCCAGCAGCTTAGGAGGACTAGCGTACGAGCAGTACTTC. Its translation: CASSLGGLAYEQYF.

V gene TRBV2 combines with J gene TRBJ2-7; D is unclear. The CDR3 length is 11 residues. Germline CDR1 SNHLY, CDR2 FYNNEI. Trimming removed 6 bases at V and 7 bases at J, with 10 bases between. CDR3 loop: CASRALSEQYF. In DNA form, the CDR3 reads TGTGCCAGCAGGGCCCTCTCAGAGCAGTACTTC.

J is TRBJ2-3 and V is TRBV19, with 7 bases aligning to TRBD2. This CDR3 is 18 amino acids long. With 2 bases clipped from V and 0 bases from J, the junction kept 11 bases outside the gene matches. The V gene's germline CDR1 is LNHDA and CDR2 SQIVND (reference sequence). DNA of the CDR3: TGTGCCAGTAGTATAACCTCCCCTAGCGGTACTAGCACAGATACGCAGTATTTT. It yields the protein CASSITSPSGTSTDTQYF.

The CDR3 loop is CASSDWGTGELFF. The CDR3 DNA sequence: TGCGCCAGTTCGGACTGGGGAACCGGGGAGCTGTTTTTT. This rearrangement joins TRBV5-1 to TRBJ2-2, with D possibly matching TRBD2 (5 bases). Per germline, CDR1 SGHRS and CDR2 YFSETQ. V was cut by 8 bases and J by 5 bases, with 13 bases left in between. CDR3 size: 13 residues. The complete variable domain, with remaining parts taken from reference TRBV5-1 and TRBJ2-2, reads KAGVTQTPRYLIKTRGQQVTLSCSPISGHRSVSWYQQTPGQGLQFLFEYFSETQRNKGNFPGRFSGRQFSNSRSEMNVSTLELGDSALYLCASSDWGTGELFFGEGSRLTVL.

The chain is built from TRBV5-4 and TRBJ2-1, with D possibly TRBD2 on 5 matching bases. Germline CDR1 is SGHNT and CDR2 is YYREEE (reference sequence). This CDR3 has 15 amino acids. V dropped 0 bases and J dropped 6 bases, with 13 bases sitting between them. The CDR3 is CASSLGGSLVNEQFF. DNA of the CDR3: TGTGCCAGCAGCTTGGGAGGGTCCCTCGTCAATGAGCAGTTCTTC.

The V gene is TRBV19, the J gene TRBJ2-5, with a tentative D call TRBD2 (5 bases). The CDR3 sequence is 14 residues long. The germline V gene has CDR1 LNHDA and CDR2 SQIVND (reference sequence). Trimming pared 4 bases from V and 1 base from J, leaving 10 bases between. CDR3 nucleotides: TGTGCCAGTAGTAGGCGAGGGATCCAAGAGACCCAGTACTTC. Its protein product is CASSRRGIQETQYF. The variable domain in full, completed from reference TRBV19 and TRBJ2-5, reads DGGITQSPKYLFRKEGQNVTLSCEQNLNHDAMYWYRQDPGQGLRLIYYSQIVNDFQKGDIAEGYSVSREKKESFPLTVTSAQKNPTAFYLCASSRRGIQETQYFGPGTRLLVL.

The rearrangement uses TRBV5-1 and TRBJ1-3; maybe TRBD1 (6 bases). Germline values: CDR1 SGHRS, CDR2 YFSETQ. Trimming removed 4 bases from V and 7 bases from J, with 12 bases in between. This CDR3 contains 13 residues. CDR3 coding DNA: TGCGCCAGCAGCGGGCTTCAGGGGAACACCATATATTTT. It yields the protein CASSGLQGNTIYF.

The chain couples TRBV27 to TRBJ2-7; 9 bases are shared with TRBD1. V gave up 6 bases and J gave up 4 bases; unmatched junction bases: 10. The CDR3 length is 15 residues. From germline, CDR1 is MNHEY and CDR2 SMNVEV (reference sequence). In DNA form, the CDR3 reads TGTGCCAGCAGACTCACGGTACAGGGGGCTTACGAGCAGTACTTC. This codes for CASRLTVQGAYEQYF.

The chain uses TRBV6-5 and TRBJ2-5, with 9 nucleotides matching TRBD1. The CDR3 spans 15 residues. V was pared by 7 bases and J by 2 bases, with 8 bases of the junction left unmatched. Germline V gene sequence: CDR1 MNHEY, CDR2 SVGAGI. The CDR3 reads CASKWDRAAQETQYF. The CDR3 DNA is TGTGCCAGCAAATGGGACAGGGCTGCGCAAGAGACCCAGTACTTC.

Written as DNA, the CDR3 is TGTGCCAGCAGCTTGGCATTAACGGGAGCAACTAATGAAAAACTGTTTTTT. Translation gives CASSLALTGATNEKLFF. V is TRBV5-4 and J is TRBJ1-4; the D is unclear. There are 17 residues in the CDR3. Germline CDR1 is SGHNT and CDR2 is YYREEE (reference sequence). The germline V and J ends were trimmed by 0 bases and 0 bases, with 12 bases remaining between them. The full variable domain, its missing parts supplied by reference TRBV5-4 and TRBJ1-4, is ETGVTQSPTHLIKTRGQQVTLRCSSQSGHNTVSWYQQALGQGPQFIFQYYREEENGRGNFPPRFSGLQFPNYSSELNVNALELDDSALYLCASSLALTGATNEKLFFGSGTQLSVL.

This clone has just a few counts. The genes are TRBV15 and TRBJ1-2, with TRBD1 matching over 10 bases. Looked up from germline, CDR1 is LNHNV and CDR2 is YYDKDF (reference sequence). The CDR3 is 16 amino acids. Unmatched junction bases numbered 12, after V lost 2 bases and J lost 9 bases. The CDR3 DNA follows: TGTGCCACCAGCAGAAGTGGGACAGGGGAGACTTTGCGCTACACCTTC. Protein sequence: CATSRSGTGETLRYTF.

V is TRBV7-2 and J is TRBJ2-2, with TRBD1 identical over 8 bases. The germline gives CDR1 SGHTA, CDR2 FQGNSA. This CDR3 has 18 residues. V lost 1 base to trimming and J lost 0 bases; unmatched junction nucleotides: 7. The CDR3 nucleotides read TGTGCCAGCAGCTTAGTTGGGACAGGTACATCGAACACCGGGGAGCTGTTTTTT. Translation gives CASSLVGTGTSNTGELFF.

The chain recombines TRBV5-1 with TRBJ2-1, with 11 nucleotides matching TRBD2. V lost 4 bases, J lost 9 bases, and 9 bases stayed unmatched. The CDR3 covers 15 residues. The germline V gene encodes CDR1 SGHRS and CDR2 YFSETQ. This CDR3 reads CASSVSGGAFSEQFF. CDR3 in DNA: TGCGCCAGCAGCGTTAGCGGGGGGGCCTTCAGTGAGCAGTTCTTC. Full variable domain (rest looked up from reference TRBV5-1 and TRBJ2-1): KAGVTQTPRYLIKTRGQQVTLSCSPISGHRSVSWYQQTPGQGLQFLFEYFSETQRNKGNFPGRFSGRQFSNSRSEMNVSTLELGDSALYLCASSVSGGAFSEQFFGPGTRLTVL.

V is TRBV5-6 and J is TRBJ2-1, with 15 bases matching TRBD2. Per germline, CDR1 SGHDT and CDR2 YYEEEE. CDR3 length equals 15 residues. J was trimmed by 9 bases and V by 0 bases; bases with no gene match: 1. The CDR3 here is CASSLGGLAGGEQFF. The CDR3 region has the DNA TGTGCCAGCAGCTTGGGGGGACTAGCGGGAGGTGAGCAGTTCTTC. Based on the CDR3 plus reference TRBV5-6 and TRBJ2-1, the full variable domain is DAGVTQSPTHLIKTRGQQVTLRCSPKSGHDTVSWYQQALGQGPQFIFQYYEEEERQRGNFPDRFSGHQFPNYSSELNVNALLLGDSALYLCASSLGGLAGGEQFFGPGTRLTVL.

The chain joins TRBV7-2 to TRBJ2-5, with D possibly matching TRBD2 (6 bases). V lost 5 bases and J lost 5, with 18 bases in between. This CDR3 is 15 amino acids long. CDR1 is SGHTA and CDR2 is FQGNSA in the germline V gene. In DNA form, the CDR3 reads TGTGCCAGCAGCACCCAGACTAGAGAGGGGGAGACCCAGTACTTC. This translates into CASSTQTREGETQYF.

This chain uses TRBV29-1 with TRBJ1-5, with D perhaps matching TRBD1 (5 bases). The CDR3 is 12 amino acids. Germline CDR1 and CDR2: SQVTM and ANQGSEA. The V end lost 5 bases, the J end lost 5 bases, and 10 bases lay between the germline ends. The CDR3 loop is CSVRWGDQPQHF. The CDR3 DNA reads TGCAGCGTTCGCTGGGGGGATCAGCCCCAGCATTTT. The complete variable domain, with remaining parts taken from reference TRBV29-1 and TRBJ1-5, reads SAVISQKPSRDICQRGTSLTIQCQVDSQVTMMFWYRQQPGQSLTLIATANQGSEATYESGFVIDKFPISRPNLTFSTLTVSNMSPEDSSIYLCSVRWGDQPQHFGDGTRLSIL.

The gene calls are TRBV6-5 and TRBJ1-2; D perhaps matches TRBD1 (5 bases). CDR3 length: 14 residues. From germline, CDR1 is MNHEY and CDR2 SVGAGI. Trimming took off 7 bases at V and 8 bases at J, with 20 bases between the two ends. CDR3 DNA: TGTGCCAGCACTGGAACAGGCGGGACGGGCGGCTACACCTTC. Amino acids: CASTGTGGTGGYTF.

In this sample, this clone turned up many times. The rearrangement links TRBV4-2 to TRBJ2-5; 14 positions agree with TRBD2. Germline V gene lookup returns CDR1 LGHNA and CDR2 YNFKEQ. CDR3 length: 17 amino acids. J was trimmed by 3 bases and V by 3 bases; bases with no gene match: 6. The CDR3 nucleotides read TGTGCCAGCAGCCAGGGCGAGGGACTAGCGGGGGAAGAGACCCAGTACTTC. Protein sequence: CASSQGEGLAGEETQYF.

The DNA of the CDR3 is TGTGCCAGCAGCTTACGGCAGGGAGAGACCCAGTACTTC. Its protein product is CASSLRQGETQYF. The rearrangement uses TRBV7-3 and TRBJ2-5, with a tentative D call TRBD1 (5 bases). The CDR3 consists of 13 residues. Trimming pared 2 bases from V and 4 bases from J, leaving 8 bases between. The germline V gene encodes CDR1 SGHTA and CDR2 FQGTGA.

The gene calls are TRBV6-4 and TRBJ2-2; 9 nucleotides agree with TRBD2. Per the germline V gene, CDR1 is MRHNA and CDR2 is SNTAGT. Germline trimming cut 0 bases from V and 3 bases from J; bases unmatched to any gene: 5. The CDR3 covers 17 residues. CDR3 sequence reads: CASSDSIAGADTGELFF. As DNA, the CDR3 is TGTGCCAGCAGTGACTCTATAGCGGGGGCTGACACCGGGGAGCTGTTTTTT.

The chain uses TRBV19 and TRBJ1-4; 8 nucleotides agree with TRBD1. CDR3 length: 15 amino acids. CDR1 LNHDA and CDR2 SQIVND come from the germline V gene (reference sequence). J gave up 8 bases and V 5 bases, and 10 bases lay outside the gene matches. CDR3 nucleotide sequence: TGTGCCAGTAGTTCTCAGGGGGCGCGCCGGGAAAAACTGTTTTTT. This gives the protein CASSSQGARREKLFF.